This T cell receptor (beta chain) was retrieved from a study of T cells after yellow fever vaccination. Overall study: SMART-Seq v4 Ultra Low Input handled preparation of low-cell-number fractions.

The V gene's germline CDR1 is LNHNV and CDR2 YYDKDF (reference sequence). The trim removed 3 bases at V and 3 bases at J, leaving 19 bases unmatched. The CDR3 is 21 amino acids. Of note for this clonotype: Antigen: not known.

Study outcomes and limitations: Researchers report a weaker secondary response that nonetheless peaked faster, day 5 versus 15. A limited proportion of clonotypes was detected within both the CD4 and CD8 compartments.

TCRdb ran MiXCR on the 5' RACE reads and lists one entry per CDR3 protein. Of around 300,000 distinct CDR3 sequences in the sample, roughly 13% are singletons; the top ten hold roughly 0.5%. The sequences come from CD4+ T cells sorted from PBMCs, collected 45 days after the yellow fever booster vaccination. The J gene is TRBJ2-4, the V gene TRBV15; 11 nucleotides match TRBD1. The clonotype was recovered from a young man who received the YFV17D yellow fever vaccine. The CDR3 DNA sequence: TGTGCCACCAGCAGTTCACCCGGACAGGGGGCTCCTCGGGGTGGCAAAAACATTCAGTACTTC. Amino acid sequence: CATSSSPGQGAPRGGKNIQYF.